This T cell receptor (beta chain) was recovered during a study of T-cell reconstitution after alpha-beta-depleted transplantation in children. V lost 3 bases and J lost 7, with 16 bases in between. The CDR3 length is 15 residues. Germline CDR1 and CDR2: SNHLY and FYNNEI. Researchers prepared the TCRbeta library using unique molecular identifiers, the study reports. TCRdb re-analysed the PCR reads in MiXCR, keeping a single row per CDR3 protein. The sample carries 500,000 or so distinct CDR3 sequences, around a third recorded once. The TCR was taken from a human donor who donated a stem cell graft to a child with aplastic anemia. Source: PBMCs from the stem cell graft donor, taken from the stem cell graft. The chain has TRBV2 and TRBJ2-1; D tentatively reads TRBD1 or TRBD2 (7 bases each). This chain's CDR3 is CASSEGQGGVNEQFF. The DNA of the CDR3 is TGTGCCAGCAGTGAGGGGCAGGGGGGGGTGAATGAGCAGTTCTTC.